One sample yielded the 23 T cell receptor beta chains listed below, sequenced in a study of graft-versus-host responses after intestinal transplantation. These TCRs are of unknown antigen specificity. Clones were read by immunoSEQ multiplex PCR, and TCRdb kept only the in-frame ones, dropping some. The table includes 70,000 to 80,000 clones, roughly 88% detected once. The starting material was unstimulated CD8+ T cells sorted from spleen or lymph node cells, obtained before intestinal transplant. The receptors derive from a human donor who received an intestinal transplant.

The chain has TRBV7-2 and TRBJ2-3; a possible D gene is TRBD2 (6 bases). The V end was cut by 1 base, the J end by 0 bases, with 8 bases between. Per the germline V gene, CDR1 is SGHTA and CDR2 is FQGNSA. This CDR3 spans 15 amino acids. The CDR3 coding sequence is TGTGCCAGCAGCTTAGGGACTACCAGCACAGATACGCAGTATTTT. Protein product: CASSLGTTSTDTQYF.

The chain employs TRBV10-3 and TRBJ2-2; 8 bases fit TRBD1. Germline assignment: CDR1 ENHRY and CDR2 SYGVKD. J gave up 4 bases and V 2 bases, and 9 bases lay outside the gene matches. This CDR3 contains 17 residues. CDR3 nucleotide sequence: TGTGCCATCAGTGAGCGCCTACAGGGGGAGCTCACCGGGGAGCTGTTTTTT. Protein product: CAISERLQGELTGELFF.

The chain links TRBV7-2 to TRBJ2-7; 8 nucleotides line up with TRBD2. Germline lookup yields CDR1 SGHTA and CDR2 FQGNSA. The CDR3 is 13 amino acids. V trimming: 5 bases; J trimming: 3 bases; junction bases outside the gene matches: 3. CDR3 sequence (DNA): TGTGCCAGCAGCCCAAGCGGGAGCTACGAGCAGTACTTC. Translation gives CASSPSGSYEQYF.

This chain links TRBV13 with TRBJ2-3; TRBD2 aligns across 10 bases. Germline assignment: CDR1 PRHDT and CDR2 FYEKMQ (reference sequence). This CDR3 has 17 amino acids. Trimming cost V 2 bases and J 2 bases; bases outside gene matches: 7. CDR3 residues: CASSLSRAGGDTDTQYF. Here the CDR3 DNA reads TGTGCCAGCAGCTTATCCCGAGCGGGGGGGGACACAGATACGCAGTATTTT.

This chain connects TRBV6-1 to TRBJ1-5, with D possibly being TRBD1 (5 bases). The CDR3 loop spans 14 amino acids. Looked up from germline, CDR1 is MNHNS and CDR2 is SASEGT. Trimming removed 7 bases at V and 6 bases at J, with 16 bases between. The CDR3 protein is CASMGGAVGQPQHF. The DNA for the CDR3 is TGTGCCAGCATGGGAGGGGCTGTAGGTCAGCCCCAGCATTTT.

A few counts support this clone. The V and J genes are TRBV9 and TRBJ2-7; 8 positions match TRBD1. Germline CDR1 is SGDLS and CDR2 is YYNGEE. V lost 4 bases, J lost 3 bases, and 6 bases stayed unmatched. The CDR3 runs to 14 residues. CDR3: CASSPSGQDYEQYF. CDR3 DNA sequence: TGTGCCAGCAGCCCCTCGGGACAGGACTACGAGCAGTACTTC.

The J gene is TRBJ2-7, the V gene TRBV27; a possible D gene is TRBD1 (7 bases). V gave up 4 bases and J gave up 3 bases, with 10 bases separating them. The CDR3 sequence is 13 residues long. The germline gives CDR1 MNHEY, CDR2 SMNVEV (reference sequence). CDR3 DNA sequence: TGTGCCAGCAGTTATCAGGGGGGCTACGAGCAGTACTTC. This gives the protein CASSYQGGYEQYF.

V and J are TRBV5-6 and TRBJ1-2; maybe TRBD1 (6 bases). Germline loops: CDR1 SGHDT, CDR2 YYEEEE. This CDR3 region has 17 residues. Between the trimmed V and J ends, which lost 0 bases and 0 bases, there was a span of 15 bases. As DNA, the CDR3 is TGTGCCAGCAGCTTGGAGGGCAGGGGTCCGACTAACTATGGCTACACCTTC. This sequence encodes CASSLEGRGPTNYGYTF.

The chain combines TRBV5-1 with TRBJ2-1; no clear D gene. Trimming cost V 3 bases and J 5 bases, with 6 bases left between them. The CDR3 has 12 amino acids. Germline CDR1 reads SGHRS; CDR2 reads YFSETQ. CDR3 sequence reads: CASSSQNNEQFF. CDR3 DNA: TGCGCCAGCAGCTCCCAGAACAATGAGCAGTTCTTC.

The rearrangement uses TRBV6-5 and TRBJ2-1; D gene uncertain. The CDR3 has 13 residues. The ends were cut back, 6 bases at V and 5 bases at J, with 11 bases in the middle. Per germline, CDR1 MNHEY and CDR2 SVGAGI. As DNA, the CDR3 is TGTGCCAGCAGCCTATCGTCCGACAATGAGCAGTTCTTC. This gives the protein CASSLSSDNEQFF.

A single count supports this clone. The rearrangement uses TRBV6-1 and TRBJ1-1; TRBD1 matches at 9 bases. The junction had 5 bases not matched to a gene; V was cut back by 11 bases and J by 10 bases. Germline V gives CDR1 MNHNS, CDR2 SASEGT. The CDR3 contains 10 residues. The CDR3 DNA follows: TGTGCCGCAACAGGGGGCAGAGCTTTCTTT. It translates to CAATGGRAFF.

The CDR3 protein is CASTGGGETQYF. In DNA form, the CDR3 reads TGCGCCAGCACCGGGGGGGGAGAGACCCAGTACTTC. The J gene is TRBJ2-5, the V gene TRBV5-1; TRBD2 aligns across 8 bases. V gave up 6 bases and J gave up 4 bases; unmatched junction bases: 2. This CDR3 is built from 12 residues. The V gene's germline CDR1 is SGHRS and CDR2 YFSETQ. The full variable domain, with the rest looked up from reference TRBV5-1 and TRBJ2-5, is KAGVTQTPRYLIKTRGQQVTLSCSPISGHRSVSWYQQTPGQGLQFLFEYFSETQRNKGNFPGRFSGRQFSNSRSEMNVSTLELGDSALYLCASTGGGETQYFGPGTRLLVL.

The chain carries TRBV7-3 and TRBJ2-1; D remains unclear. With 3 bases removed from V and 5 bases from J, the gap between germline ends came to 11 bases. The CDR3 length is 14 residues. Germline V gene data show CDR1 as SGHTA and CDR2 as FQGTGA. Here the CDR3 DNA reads TGTGCCAGCAGCTTCGTCTCAAACAACAATGAGCAGTTCTTC. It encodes CASSFVSNNNEQFF.

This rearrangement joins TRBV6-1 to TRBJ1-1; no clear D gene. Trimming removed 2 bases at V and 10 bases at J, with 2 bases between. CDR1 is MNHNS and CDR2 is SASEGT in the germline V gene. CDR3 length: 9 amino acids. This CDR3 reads CASSERAFF. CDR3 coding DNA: TGTGCCAGCAGTGAACGAGCTTTCTTT.

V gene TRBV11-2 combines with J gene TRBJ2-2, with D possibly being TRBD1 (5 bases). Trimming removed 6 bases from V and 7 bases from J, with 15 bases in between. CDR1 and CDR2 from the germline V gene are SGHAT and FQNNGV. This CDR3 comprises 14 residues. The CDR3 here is CASRRETVFGELFF. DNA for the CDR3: TGTGCCAGCAGGAGAGAGACAGTTTTCGGGGAGCTGTTTTTT.

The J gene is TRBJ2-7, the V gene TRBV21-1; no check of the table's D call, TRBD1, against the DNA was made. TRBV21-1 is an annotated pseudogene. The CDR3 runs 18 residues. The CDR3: CASSKGRVPVGLSYEQYF. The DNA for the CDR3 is TGTGCCAGCAGCAAAGGCAGGGTCCCCGTGGGGCTCTCCTACGAGCAGTACTTC.

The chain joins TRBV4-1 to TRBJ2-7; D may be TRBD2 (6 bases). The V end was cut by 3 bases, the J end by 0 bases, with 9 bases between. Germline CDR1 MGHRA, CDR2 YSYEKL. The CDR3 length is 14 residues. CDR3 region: CASSHGGSSYEQYF. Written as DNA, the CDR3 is TGCGCCAGCAGCCACGGAGGGAGCTCCTACGAGCAGTACTTC.

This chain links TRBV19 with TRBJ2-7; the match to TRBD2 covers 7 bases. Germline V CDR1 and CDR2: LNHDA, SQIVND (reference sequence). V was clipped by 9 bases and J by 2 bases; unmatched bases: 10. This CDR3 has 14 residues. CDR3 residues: CASSIGRGTYEQYF. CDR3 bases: TGTGCCAGCAGCATCGGGCGGGGGACCTACGAGCAGTACTTC.

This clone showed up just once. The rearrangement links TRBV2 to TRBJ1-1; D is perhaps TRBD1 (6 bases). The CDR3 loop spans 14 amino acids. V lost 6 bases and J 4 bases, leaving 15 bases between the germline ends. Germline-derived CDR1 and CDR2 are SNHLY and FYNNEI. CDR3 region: CASRSRGSGTEAFF. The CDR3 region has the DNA TGTGCCAGCAGAAGTAGGGGGAGTGGCACTGAAGCTTTCTTT.

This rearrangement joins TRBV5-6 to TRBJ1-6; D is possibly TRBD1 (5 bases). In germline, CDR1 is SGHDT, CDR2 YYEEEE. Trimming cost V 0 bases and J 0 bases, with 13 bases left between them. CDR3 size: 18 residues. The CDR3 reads CASSLARTRSSYNSPLHF. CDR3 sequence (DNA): TGTGCCAGCAGCTTGGCCAGGACACGGAGCTCCTATAATTCACCCCTCCACTTT.

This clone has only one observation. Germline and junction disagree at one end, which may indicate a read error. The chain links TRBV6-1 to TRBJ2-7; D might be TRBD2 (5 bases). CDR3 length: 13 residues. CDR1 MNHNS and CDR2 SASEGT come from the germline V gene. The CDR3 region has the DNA TGTGCCAGCCGGTGGCTAGCCAACTACGAGCGGTACTTC. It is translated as CASRWLANYERYF.

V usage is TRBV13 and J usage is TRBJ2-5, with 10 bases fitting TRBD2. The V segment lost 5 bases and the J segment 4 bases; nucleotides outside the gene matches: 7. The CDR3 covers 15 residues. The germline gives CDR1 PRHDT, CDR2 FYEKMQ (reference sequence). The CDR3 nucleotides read TGTGCCAGCAGCCCGGGAGCGGGGGGGCCAGAGACCCAGTACTTC. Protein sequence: CASSPGAGGPETQYF.

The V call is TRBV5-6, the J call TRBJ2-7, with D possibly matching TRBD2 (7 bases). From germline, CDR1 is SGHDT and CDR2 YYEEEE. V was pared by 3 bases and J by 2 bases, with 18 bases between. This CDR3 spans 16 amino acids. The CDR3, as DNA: TGTGCCAGCAGCTCGGCAGGGGAGGGGCGGACCTACGAGCAGTACTTC. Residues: CASSSAGEGRTYEQYF. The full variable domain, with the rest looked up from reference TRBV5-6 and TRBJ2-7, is DAGVTQSPTHLIKTRGQQVTLRCSPKSGHDTVSWYQQALGQGPQFIFQYYEEEERQRGNFPDRFSGHQFPNYSSELNVNALLLGDSALYLCASSSAGEGRTYEQYFGPGTRLTVT.